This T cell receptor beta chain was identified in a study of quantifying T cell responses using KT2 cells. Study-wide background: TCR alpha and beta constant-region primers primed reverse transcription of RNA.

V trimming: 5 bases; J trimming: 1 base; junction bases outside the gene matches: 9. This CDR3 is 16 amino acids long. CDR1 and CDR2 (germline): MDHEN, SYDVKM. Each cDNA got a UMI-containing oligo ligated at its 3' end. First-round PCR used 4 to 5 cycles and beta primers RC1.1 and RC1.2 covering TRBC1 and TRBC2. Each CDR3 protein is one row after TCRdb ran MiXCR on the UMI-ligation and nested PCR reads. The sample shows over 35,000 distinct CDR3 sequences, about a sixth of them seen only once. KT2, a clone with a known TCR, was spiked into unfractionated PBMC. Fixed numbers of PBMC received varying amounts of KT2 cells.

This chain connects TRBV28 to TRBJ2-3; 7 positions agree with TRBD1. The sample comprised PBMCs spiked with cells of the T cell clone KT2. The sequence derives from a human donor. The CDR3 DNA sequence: TGTGCCAGCAGTCCTCCGGGACAGCGACGCACAGATACGCAGTATTTT. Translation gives CASSPPGQRRTDTQYF.